This T cell receptor (beta chain) stems from a study of identical twins. General observations from the study: Conclusions were based on cross-sectional statistical analysis, without following the same donors. Memory repertoires showed no such pattern, whereas abundant cord blood beta clonotypes carried fewer insertions.

This clonotype was seen a handful of times. Its specificity is not known. Carrying unique molecular identifiers, the cDNA also gained a universal primer site through template switching. Using its own MiXCR run on the 5' RACE reads, TCRdb lists one record per CDR3 protein. The sample has some 1,700,000 distinct CDR3 sequences, about 32% seen once. The CDR3 sequence is 14 residues long. Trimming stripped 6 bases from V and 2 bases from J, with 12 bases between. Germline lookup yields CDR1 SNHLY and CDR2 FYNNEI. The TCR was taken from a newborn girl in good health. Sequenced: cord blood. The chain is built from TRBV2 and TRBJ2-3, with D perhaps assigned TRBD1 or TRBD2 (5 bases each). This CDR3 reads CASRRGPSTDTQYF. The CDR3 region has the DNA TGTGCCAGCAGGAGGGGACCTTCCACAGATACGCAGTATTTT.